These 16 T cell receptor beta chains were sequenced from one sample in a study of blood T cell repertoires in COVID-19. Produced via immunoSEQ multiplex PCR; TCRdb's table is partial and in-frame only. The profile shows some 250,000 clones, around nine tenths of them singletons. Sample: peripheral blood. Receptors originate from a woman aged 40 to 50 who had recovered from COVID-19.

The V call is TRBV9, the J call TRBJ2-3; 9 bases agree with TRBD2. Germline trimming cut 0 bases from V and 2 bases from J; bases unmatched to any gene: 7. CDR1 and CDR2 (germline): SGDLS, YYNGEE. CDR3 length equals 17 residues. In DNA form, the CDR3 reads TGTGCCAGCAGCGTAGGGCCTAGCGGGGATAACACAGATACGCAGTATTTT. It yields the protein CASSVGPSGDNTDTQYF.

J is TRBJ1-5 and V is TRBV27; D gene unclear. With 8 bases removed from V and 7 bases from J, the gap between germline ends came to 15 bases. The CDR3 sequence is 13 residues long. The germline gives CDR1 MNHEY, CDR2 SMNVEV (reference sequence). The CDR3 DNA is TGTGCCAGCGGGGAGGAAGCTGGGCAGCCCCAGCATTTT. Encoded protein: CASGEEAGQPQHF.

There are a few counts of this clone. This chain joins TRBV27 and TRBJ1-5, with 9 bases lining up with TRBD1. The CDR3 loop spans 16 amino acids. The V gene end was trimmed by 5 bases and the J gene end by 0 bases; junction bases not matched to a gene: 5. Germline V gene sequence: CDR1 MNHEY, CDR2 SMNVEV (reference sequence). For the CDR3, the DNA is TGTGCCAGCAGTCCGACGACAGGGGGTAGCAATCAGCCCCAGCATTTT. Protein sequence: CASSPTTGGSNQPQHF.

This sequence joins TRBV7-3 and TRBJ2-1; 12 bases are a match to TRBD2. Trimming removed 0 bases from V and 9 bases from J; junction bases left unmatched: 3. Germline values: CDR1 SGHTA, CDR2 FQGTGA. The CDR3 has 15 amino acids. CDR3 nucleotides: TGTGCCAGCAGCTTAACGCTAGCGGGAGGGGTTGAGCAGTTCTTC. This translates into CASSLTLAGGVEQFF. The full variable domain, its missing parts supplied by reference TRBV7-3 and TRBJ2-1, is GAGVSQTPSNKVTEKGKYVELRCDPISGHTALYWYRQSLGQGPEFLIYFQGTGAADDSGLPNDRFFAVRPEGSVSTLKIQRTERGDSAVYLCASSLTLAGGVEQFFGPGTRLTVL.

The gene calls are TRBV13 and TRBJ1-6; possible D gene TRBD1, 6 bases. V was trimmed by 2 bases and J by 7 bases, leaving 9 bases between them. CDR1 is PRHDT, CDR2 FYEKMQ, per germline (reference sequence). The CDR3 extends over 14 amino acids. The CDR3 DNA reads TGTGCCAGCAGCTTATTAAGGGGGAATTCACCCCTCCACTTT. It translates to CASSLLRGNSPLHF.

This chain uses TRBV6-5 with TRBJ2-2; 10 bases map to TRBD1. Losses at the gene ends were 6 bases for V and 4 bases for J; bases not matched to a gene: 5. In germline, CDR1 is MNHEY, CDR2 SVGAGI. The length of the CDR3 is 15 residues. The CDR3 region is CASSPGTGVTGELFF. For the CDR3, the DNA is TGTGCCAGCAGCCCCGGGACAGGGGTCACCGGGGAGCTGTTTTTT.

The chain joins TRBV29-1 to TRBJ1-1; D call uncertain. The germline V gene has CDR1 SQVTM and CDR2 ANQGSEA. Trimming took off 3 bases at V and 1 base at J, with 6 bases between the two ends. The CDR3 spans 12 residues. This CDR3 reads CSVDWPNTEAFF. CDR3 DNA: TGCAGCGTTGACTGGCCGAACACTGAAGCTTTCTTT.

Concerning this clone itself: The sample carries other DNA sequences with the same CDR3. The gene calls are TRBV5-1 and TRBJ1-1; 7 nucleotides line up with TRBD1. V dropped 4 bases and J dropped 0; count of bases not matched to a gene: 3. The CDR3 sequence is 14 residues long. CDR1 SGHRS and CDR2 YFSETQ come from the germline V gene. CDR3 residues: CASSPGQVNTEAFF. Written as DNA, the CDR3 is TGCGCCAGCAGCCCCGGACAGGTGAACACTGAAGCTTTCTTT.

The chain is built from TRBV6-5 and TRBJ2-3, with D unclear. In germline, CDR1 is MNHEY, CDR2 SVGAGI. The CDR3 has 15 amino acids. Trimming shortened V by 0 bases and J by 0 bases, and 7 bases separated the two germline ends. CDR3 nucleotides: TGTGCCAGCAGTTACTCGTCCTCTAGCACAGATACGCAGTATTTT. As protein: CASSYSSSSTDTQYF.

The rearrangement joins TRBV4-3 to TRBJ2-3, with TRBD2 matching 10 bases. The ends lost 3 bases at V and 0 bases at J; junction bases unmatched: 0. Germline V CDR1 and CDR2: LGHNA, YSLEER. The CDR3 has 15 residues. CDR3 loop: CASSQGLASTDTQYF. In DNA form, the CDR3 reads TGCGCCAGCAGCCAGGGACTAGCGAGCACAGATACGCAGTATTTT.

This clone appeared a single time. The chain uses TRBV9 and TRBJ1-3; no clear D. Between the trimmed V and J ends, which lost 0 bases and 2 bases, there was a span of 9 bases. This CDR3 contains 15 residues. Germline-derived CDR1 and CDR2 are SGDLS and YYNGEE. CDR3 amino acids: CASSVGRLPGNTIYF. The CDR3 DNA reads as TGTGCCAGCAGCGTAGGCAGGCTTCCTGGAAACACCATATATTTT.

The chain has TRBV5-4 and TRBJ1-2, with 8 bases that match TRBD1. J was trimmed by 6 bases and V by 0 bases; bases with no gene match: 7. The CDR3 has 15 residues. The germline CDR1 and CDR2 sequences are SGHNT and YYREEE (reference sequence). This CDR3 is CASSLDPTGGDGYTF. Here the CDR3 DNA reads TGTGCCAGCAGCTTGGACCCTACAGGGGGAGATGGCTACACCTTC.

This chain connects TRBV28 to TRBJ1-3; 10 bases fit TRBD1. This CDR3 is 16 amino acids long. V gave up 6 bases and J gave up 3 bases; unmatched junction bases: 8. Germline-derived CDR1 and CDR2 are MDHEN and SYDVKM. For the CDR3, the DNA is TGTGCCAGCAGCTCCGGGACAGGGGCCTATGGAAACACCATATATTTT. Protein sequence: CASSSGTGAYGNTIYF.

The J gene is TRBJ2-1, the V gene TRBV11-2; 8 nucleotides agree with TRBD2. The V gene end was trimmed by 7 bases and the J gene end by 9 bases; junction bases not matched to a gene: 17. Per the germline V gene, CDR1 is SGHAT and CDR2 is FQNNGV. The CDR3 totals 16 residues. DNA for the CDR3: TGTGCCAGCACCGCCCAGGGCAGCGGGGGAATAGGTGAGCAGTTCTTC. Protein: CASTAQGSGGIGEQFF.

This clone showed up just once. The gene calls are TRBV2 and TRBJ2-7, with TRBD2 matching over 7 bases. From germline, CDR1 is SNHLY and CDR2 FYNNEI. CDR3 length equals 14 residues. The V and J ends lost 1 base and 3 bases, in that order; junction bases with no gene match: 3. The CDR3 loop reads CASSEGGLNYEQYF. The CDR3 bases are TGTGCCAGCAGTGAAGGGGGACTAAACTACGAGCAGTACTTC.

This chain uses TRBV9 with TRBJ2-1; 8 nucleotides match TRBD2. Germline V lookup: CDR1 SGDLS, CDR2 YYNGEE. This CDR3 is 15 amino acids long. The V gene end was trimmed by 0 bases and the J gene end by 10 bases; junction bases not matched to a gene: 9. The CDR3 loop is CASSVGPGREAEQFF. The CDR3 DNA sequence: TGTGCCAGCAGCGTAGGCCCCGGGCGGGAGGCCGAGCAGTTCTTC.